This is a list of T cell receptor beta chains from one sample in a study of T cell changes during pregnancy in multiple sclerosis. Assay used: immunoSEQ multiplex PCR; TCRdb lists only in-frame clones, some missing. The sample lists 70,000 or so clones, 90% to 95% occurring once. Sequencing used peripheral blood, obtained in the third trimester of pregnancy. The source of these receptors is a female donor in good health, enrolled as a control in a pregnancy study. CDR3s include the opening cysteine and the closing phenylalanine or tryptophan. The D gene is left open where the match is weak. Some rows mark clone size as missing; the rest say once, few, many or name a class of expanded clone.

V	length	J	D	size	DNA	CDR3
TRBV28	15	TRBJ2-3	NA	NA	TGTGCCAGCAGCTATAAGACAGAAGGCACAGATACGCAGTATTTT	CASSYKTEGTDTQYF
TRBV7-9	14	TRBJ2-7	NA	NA	TGTGCCAGCAGCGAGAGGTCCAGCGGATACGAGCAGTACTTC	CASSERSSGYEQYF
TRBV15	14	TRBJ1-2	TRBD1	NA	TGTGCCACCAGCAGGGACAGGGGTAACTATGGCTACACCTTC	CATSRDRGNYGYTF
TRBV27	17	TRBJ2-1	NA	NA	TGTGCCAGCAGTTTAGGCTCGACTATTCCCTCCTACAATGAGCAGTTCTTC	CASSLGSTIPSYNEQFF
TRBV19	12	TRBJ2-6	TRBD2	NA	TGTGCCAGTAGTATAAGGGGAGGGGTCCTGACTTTC	CASSIRGGVLTF
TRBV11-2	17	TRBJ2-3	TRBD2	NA	TGTGCCAGCAGCTTTTGGGGGCTAGCGGGAGTCGAGGATACGCAGTATTTT	CASSFWGLAGVEDTQYF
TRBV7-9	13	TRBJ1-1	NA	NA	TGTGCCAGCAGCCCCCTAGGGAGGACTGAAGCTTTCTTT	CASSPLGRTEAFF
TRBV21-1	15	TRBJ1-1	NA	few	TGTGCCAGCAGCCCCCAAGGGACAGGGAACACTGAAGCTTTCTTT	CASSPQGTGNTEAFF
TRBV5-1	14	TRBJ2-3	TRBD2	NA	TGCGCCAGCAGCCCGGGGGGGAGCACAGATACGCAGTATTTT	CASSPGGSTDTQYF
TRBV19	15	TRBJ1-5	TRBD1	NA	TGTGCCAGTAGTTTCGAAGGGACAGGGATTCAGCCCCAGCATTTT	CASSFEGTGIQPQHF
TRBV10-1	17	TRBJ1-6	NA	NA	TGCGCCAGCAGTGACCCGAGGGTGGGAAACTATAATTCACCCCTCCACTTT	CASSDPRVGNYNSPLHF
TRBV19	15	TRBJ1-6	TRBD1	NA	TGTGCCAGTAGTAGGGACAGGGTGCCCAATTCACCCCTCCACTTT	CASSRDRVPNSPLHF
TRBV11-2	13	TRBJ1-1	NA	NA	TGTGCCAGCAGCTTATCAACAAACACTGAAGCTTTCTTT	CASSLSTNTEAFF
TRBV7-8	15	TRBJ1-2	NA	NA	TGTGCCAGCAGCTTAGCGGGGCAGGGTGACTATGGCTACACCTTC	CASSLAGQGDYGYTF
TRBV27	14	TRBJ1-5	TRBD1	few	TGTGCCAGCAGTGCCGATAGGGGGCTTCAGCCCCAGCATTTT	CASSADRGLQPQHF
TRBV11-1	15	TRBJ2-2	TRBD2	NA	TGTGCCAGCAGCTTCGGCGGGGGAAGCGCCGGGGAGCTGTTTTTT	CASSFGGGSAGELFF
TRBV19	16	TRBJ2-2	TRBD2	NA	TGTGCCAGTAGTATCGTAGCGGGAACCTACACCGGGGAGCTGTTTTTT	CASSIVAGTYTGELFF
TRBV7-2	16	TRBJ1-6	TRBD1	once	TGTGCCAGCAGCCGACGGACAGGGCAGGGGGCAGGTCCCCTCCACTTT	CASSRRTGQGAGPLHF
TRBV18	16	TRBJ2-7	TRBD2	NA	TGTGCCAGCTCAACTTTTACTAGCGGGGGGGCTGAAGAGCAGTACTTC	CASSTFTSGGAEEQYF
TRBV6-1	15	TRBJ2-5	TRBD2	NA	TGTGCCAGCAGAACTAGCGGGGACTACCAGGAGACCCAGTACTTC	CASRTSGDYQETQYF
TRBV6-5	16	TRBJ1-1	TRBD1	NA	TGTGCCAGCAGTTCCTCGGACAGGAGGAGGTCTGCTGAAGCTTTCTTT	CASSSSDRRRSAEAFF
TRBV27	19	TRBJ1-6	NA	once	TGTGCCAGCAGCACCCTGGGAAAGGGGGTGAGCTCCTATAATTCACCCCTCCACTTT	CASSTLGKGVSSYNSPLHF
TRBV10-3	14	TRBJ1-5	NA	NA	TGTGCCATCAGTTTACAGGGTGGCAATCAGCCCCAGCATTTT	CAISLQGGNQPQHF
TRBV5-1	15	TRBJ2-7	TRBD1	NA	TGCGCCAGCAGCCCTAGGACAGGGGGCTTGAACGAGCAGTACTTC	CASSPRTGGLNEQYF
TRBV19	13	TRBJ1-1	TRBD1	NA	TGTGCCAGTAGTAGAAGACAGGGCACCAAAGCTTTCTTT	CASSRRQGTKAFF